These T cell receptor beta chains were read from a single sample in a study of cytomegalovirus exposure and HLA in healthy donors. The data were produced by immunoSEQ multiplex PCR, yet TCRdb's version contains in-frame clones alone and is incomplete. The sample shows about 97,000 clones, about four fifths of them seen only once. Sequencing input: PBMCs. The source is a man aged 35-49 years in good health and CMV-seropositive. CDR3s include the opening cysteine and the closing phenylalanine or tryptophan. The D gene is left open where the match is weak. Size is omitted from some rows. Given values are once, few, many or a class for expanded clones.

j_gene | v_gene | d_gene | abundance | CDR3nt | CDR3aa
TRBJ2-5 | TRBV9 | TRBD2 | . | TGTGCCAGCAGCGTCGGGACTAGCGGGGGGATGGAGACCCAGTACTTC | CASSVGTSGGMETQYF
TRBJ1-3 | TRBV19 | TRBD1 | once | TGTGCCAGTAGACCGGGACAGGCTATCCTCTCTGGAAACACCATATATTTT | CASRPGQAILSGNTIYF
TRBJ2-3 | TRBV5-1 | TRBD2 | . | TGCGCCAGCAGCTTGGCCAGCGGGAGGGGAGATACGCAGTATTTT | CASSLASGRGDTQYF
TRBJ2-7 | TRBV5-1 | . | few | TGCGCCAGCAGCCTCGGGGAGGGGGAGCTATACGAGCAGTACTTC | CASSLGEGELYEQYF
TRBJ2-5 | TRBV5-1 | . | few | TGCGCCAGCAGCTTGGATCGGGAGACCCAGTACTTC | CASSLDRETQYF
TRBJ2-5 | TRBV10-3 | TRBD1 | . | TGTGCCATCAGGACGGGACAGCAAGAGACCCAGTACTTC | CAIRTGQQETQYF
TRBJ2-3 | TRBV5-1 | TRBD1 | . | TGCGCCAGCAGCTGGGGGACAGGAACTAGCACAGATACGCAGTATTTT | CASSWGTGTSTDTQYF
TRBJ2-3 | TRBV15 | TRBD2 | . | TGTGCCACCAGCAGCCGACTAGCGGAGATCACAGATACGCAGTATTTT | CATSSRLAEITDTQYF
TRBJ1-2 | TRBV18 | . | . | TGTGCCAGCTCACCACTAGAGGGCAACTATGGCTACACCTTC | CASSPLEGNYGYTF
TRBJ2-2 | TRBV27 | TRBD1 | . | TGTGCCATGAGGGTTTGGGACAGGGTGAACACCGGGGAGCTGTTTTTT | CAMRVWDRVNTGELFF
TRBJ1-2 | TRBV13 | TRBD1 | . | TGTGCCAGCAGCCCGGGACAGGGGACGTTTTATGGCTACACCTTC | CASSPGQGTFYGYTF
TRBJ2-1 | TRBV7-8 | TRBD2 | . | TGTGCCAGCAGCTCCCCGGGACTAGCGGGAGCCCACAATGAGCAGTTCTTC | CASSSPGLAGAHNEQFF
TRBJ2-1 | TRBV27 | . | . | TGTGCCAGCAGTTTTGAGGGGGGGGCCTTCAATGAGCAGTTCTTC | CASSFEGGAFNEQFF
TRBJ1-2 | TRBV6-1 | TRBD1 | once | TGTGCCAGCAGGGGACAGGATAACTATGGCTACACCTTC | CASRGQDNYGYTF
TRBJ2-1 | TRBV9 | TRBD2 | . | TGTGCCAGCAGCGTAGTGGTAGCGGGGGATGTCTATGAGCAGTTCTTC | CASSVVVAGDVYEQFF
TRBJ1-1 | TRBV2 | TRBD1 | . | TGTGCCAGCAGCGTAGGGGGCAGGGGGCTGCGAGCTTTCTTT | CASSVGGRGLRAFF
TRBJ1-1 | TRBV28 | . | . | TGTGCCTTAGAGACAGGCCTGAACACTGAAGCTTTCTTT | CALETGLNTEAFF
TRBJ1-1 | TRBV19 | . | few | TGTGCCAGCCTACCCAACGGGGTTGTCGCTGAAGCTTTCTTT | CASLPNGVVAEAFF
TRBJ1-4 | TRBV9 | . | . | TGTGCCAGCAGCGGAACCGTTGGGAGGGGTAATGAAAAACTGTTTTTT | CASSGTVGRGNEKLFF
TRBJ1-2 | TRBV29-1 | TRBD1 | . | TGCAGCGGGGGGGACAGGGCCTATGGCTACACCTTC | CSGGDRAYGYTF
TRBJ2-1 | TRBV7-3 | TRBD1 | . | TGTGCCAGCAGCCGCCTTGGACAGGGGGCCTACAATGAGCAGTTCTTC | CASSRLGQGAYNEQFF
TRBJ1-1 | TRBV5-1 | . | once | TGCGCCAGCAGCTCCTCCACAGGGAGGGGCACTGAAGCTTTCTTT | CASSSSTGRGTEAFF
TRBJ1-1 | TRBV4-1 | TRBD1 | . | TGCGCCAGCAGCCAAGAGGACAGGGGAGGCCCAATGAACACTGAAGCTTTCTTT | CASSQEDRGGPMNTEAFF
TRBJ1-5 | TRBV28 | . | once | TGTGCCAGCAGAGGGGGGGGCGCTGGTCAGCCCCAGCATTTT | CASRGGGAGQPQHF
TRBJ2-2 | TRBV7-3 | . | . | TGTGCCAGCAGCGCGTCTCTCACCGGGGAGCTGTTTTTT | CASSASLTGELFF
TRBJ1-2 | TRBV30 | . | . | TGTGCCTGGAGTCTGGCACACAGGGAATGGGATGGCTACACCTTC | CAWSLAHREWDGYTF
TRBJ1-5 | TRBV18 | . | . | TGTGCCAGCTCACCAGGAGGACAGAGCAATCAGCCCCAGCATTTT | CASSPGGQSNQPQHF
TRBJ1-1 | TRBV27 | . | . | TGTGCCAGCAGTCCCTACTACACGAACACTGAAGCTTTCTTT | CASSPYYTNTEAFF
TRBJ2-2 | TRBV10-3 | TRBD2 | . | TGTGCCATCAGTGAGTCGATATCGGGGGGCACCGGGGAGCTGTTTTTT | CAISESISGGTGELFF
TRBJ1-6 | TRBV7-9 | . | . | TGTTCCAGCAGTCGGGATTCACCCCTCCACTTT | CSSSRDSPLHF
TRBJ1-3 | TRBV30 | TRBD1 | . | TGTGCCTGGTTTGACAGGGGGCGTATCGTGAGCTCTGGAAACACCATATATTTT | CAWFDRGRIVSSGNTIYF
TRBJ2-3 | TRBV5-1 | TRBD2 | . | TGCGCCAGCACCTGGGGGGGAGAGGGTACAGATACGCAGTATTTT | CASTWGGEGTDTQYF
TRBJ2-4 | TRBV7-9 | . | . | TGTGCCAGCAGCTTAGTCGGCGGAGCCAAAAACATTCAGTACTTC | CASSLVGGAKNIQYF
TRBJ1-1 | TRBV27 | . | . | TGTGCCAGCAGTTGGGGCGGCACTGAAGCTTTCTTT | CASSWGGTEAFF
TRBJ1-5 | TRBV10-2 | . | . | TGCGCCAGCAGTGAGTCGTGGCGGACAGATTATAGCAATCAGCCCCAGCATTTT | CASSESWRTDYSNQPQHF
TRBJ1-2 | TRBV5-1 | TRBD1 | once | TGCGCCAGCAGCTTGGGACAGGGCAAAGACTATGGCTACACCTTC | CASSLGQGKDYGYTF
TRBJ1-1 | TRBV10-3 | . | . | TGTGCCATCAGTGATAAGGGGTTGTCGAACACTGAAGCTTTCTTT | CAISDKGLSNTEAFF
TRBJ2-3 | TRBV9 | . | . | TGTGCCAGCAGCCTCCGGGATACGCAGTATTTT | CASSLRDTQYF
TRBJ1-2 | TRBV15 | TRBD1 | . | TGTGCCACGATGGACAGGGGGCATTTGGGTCGTAGCGGCTACACCTTC | CATMDRGHLGRSGYTF
TRBJ1-5 | TRBV5-6 | . | . | TGTGCCAGCAGCTTGGGGGCTTCTCAGCCCCAGCATTTT | CASSLGASQPQHF
TRBJ2-5 | TRBV18 | TRBD1 | . | TGTGCCAGCTCACCTGGACAGGCGGATCAAGGGGTTACCCAGTACTTC | CASSPGQADQGVTQYF
TRBJ2-3 | TRBV25-1 | TRBD2 | . | TGTGCCAGCATCGGACTAGCGGTCACAGATACGCAGTATTTT | CASIGLAVTDTQYF
TRBJ2-5 | TRBV30 | . | . | TGTGCCTGGAGTTGGGGCCACGGGGAGACCCAGTACTTC | CAWSWGHGETQYF
TRBJ2-5 | TRBV7-6 | TRBD2 | . | TGTGCCAGCAGCTTAATCCCCTCTAGCGGGGGGGCAGAGACCCAGTACTTC | CASSLIPSSGGAETQYF
TRBJ1-1 | TRBV29-1 | TRBD1 | . | TGCAGCGTTGGACAGGGGGCGAACACTGAAGCTTTCTTT | CSVGQGANTEAFF
TRBJ2-7 | TRBV5-4 | . | . | TGTGCCAGCAGCTTGAGTCAGGGGTACGAGCAGTACTTC | CASSLSQGYEQYF
TRBJ2-3 | TRBV9 | . | . | TGTGCCAGCAGCGTAGCTGGGCAGGGTGGAGCCGATACGCAGTATTTT | CASSVAGQGGADTQYF
TRBJ2-7 | TRBV19 | . | . | TGTGCCAGTAGTATTTCCAGGGCCTACGAGCAGTACTTC | CASSISRAYEQYF
TRBJ1-2 | TRBV28 | TRBD1 | . | TGTGCCAGCTCTGGACAGGGATCAAAACTACCCTATGGCTACACCTTC | CASSGQGSKLPYGYTF
TRBJ1-2 | TRBV28 | TRBD1 | once | TGTGCCAGCACCTTGACAGGGGCTAACTATGGCTACACCTTC | CASTLTGANYGYTF
TRBJ1-4 | TRBV5-5 | . | . | TGTGCCAGCAGCTTGCGGCCCTTGGGGCAGGCCCTAGGCGAAAAACTGTTTTTT | CASSLRPLGQALGEKLFF
TRBJ1-5 | TRBV7-8 | . | . | TGTGCCAGCAGCGGATTAGAGGCGGTTAGCTATCAGCCCCAGCATTTT | CASSGLEAVSYQPQHF